The text below deals with one T cell receptor (beta chain). This record comes from a study of T cells in Graves' hyperthyroidism and ophthalmopathy. For the diagnoses, clinical symptoms, serum thyroxine and TRAb, thyroid ultrasound and orbital computed tomography were used. Amplification of TCR beta CDR3 regions was performed using RNA transcripts as template. Carried out on the TCR CDR3, a first-round RT-PCR used the HTBI primer set. TCRdb used MiXCR to reprocess the multiplex PCR reads, holding one entry per CDR3 protein. The table lists about 500,000 distinct CDR3 sequences, roughly 17% of them singletons. The sequenced sample consisted of blood. The sequence came from a woman between 18 and 30 years old with Graves' ophthalmopathy.

For the CDR3, the DNA is TGTGCCAGCATCCGGGGAGAGTCCGGCGGCACTGAAGCTTTCTTT. Its protein is CASIRGESGGTEAFF. V is TRBV6-2 or TRBV6-3 and J is TRBJ1-1; D not resolved. In germline, CDR1 is MNHEY, CDR2 SVGEGT. V was cut by 7 bases and J by 4 bases, with 19 bases left in between. This CDR3 spans 15 amino acids.